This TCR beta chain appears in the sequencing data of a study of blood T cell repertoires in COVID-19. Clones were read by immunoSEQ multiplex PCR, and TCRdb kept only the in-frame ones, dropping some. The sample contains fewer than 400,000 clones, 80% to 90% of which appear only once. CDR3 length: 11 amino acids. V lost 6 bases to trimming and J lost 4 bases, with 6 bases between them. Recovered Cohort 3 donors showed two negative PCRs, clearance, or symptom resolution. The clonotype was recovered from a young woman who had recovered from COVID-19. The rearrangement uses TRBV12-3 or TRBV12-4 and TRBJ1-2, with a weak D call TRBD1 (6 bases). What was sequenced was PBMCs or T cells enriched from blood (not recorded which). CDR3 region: CASRGAYGYTF. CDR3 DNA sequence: TGTGCCAGCAGGGGGGCCTATGGCTACACCTTC.